This T cell receptor (beta chain) was captured by sequencing in a study of blood T cell repertoires in COVID-19. Across the whole study: Acute and convalescent COVID-19 specimens originated in the United States, Italy and Spain. T cells, B-cell-depleted T cells, or PBMCs supplied cDNA or gDNA.

In the authors' workflow: Reference gene primer amplification in the assay estimated nucleated cell counts. Only in-frame clones appear in the TCRdb table, and some are missing; sequencing was by immunoSEQ multiplex PCR. Clone size and V and J calls were adopted from that table, with D and trimming inferred from the DNA. Found here are some 200,000 clones, roughly 82% of them singletons; the top ten hold around 5.5%. V was cut by 4 bases and J by 2 bases, with 16 bases left in between. Germline assignment: CDR1 SGHRS and CDR2 YFSETQ. This CDR3 contains 16 residues. Researchers sorted participants into cohorts using their self-reported clinical history.

V usage is TRBV5-1 and J usage is TRBJ1-3, with D maybe TRBD1 (6 bases). Source material: PBMCs or T cells enriched from blood (not recorded which). The origin of this receptor is a woman aged 55-69 years with acute COVID-19. The CDR3 sequence is CASSGDNLGAGNTIYF. CDR3 DNA sequence: TGCGCCAGCAGCGGGGACAATTTGGGGGCTGGAAACACCATATATTTT.